This entry lists 4 T cell receptor beta chains sequenced from one sample in a study of shared clonotypes between healthy human individuals (dated by TCRdb to the early 2020s). CD8 naive samples were obtained by positive selection for CCR7 among CD45RO-negative cells, yielding a CD45RA+CCR7+ population from which TemRA cells were excluded. Library method: the immunoSEQ multiplex PCR assay. Here the immuneACCESS table is served through TCRdb, limited to in-frame sequences with V and J called. Missing clones are a known gap in these copies; in checked studies unresolved V genes cover under half, and the rest lacks a known reason. This sample comprises about 820,000 clones, more than 85% of them detected only once. The ten largest make up approximately 25% of the sample. Sequencing was performed on naive CD8+ T cells sorted from blood. The sample's cell subset or site label, decoded: CD45RA+CCR7+. The receptors come from a man aged 25-45 years in good health.

This chain connects TRBV7-8 to TRBJ2-1; a weak D match, TRBD2 (5 bases). Trimming cost V 0 bases and J 6 bases, with 21 bases left between them. The CDR3 covers 18 residues. Germline V gives CDR1 SGHVS, CDR2 FQNEAQ. This chain's CDR3 is CASSLARLPRLGVNEQFF. CDR3 in DNA: TGTGCCAGCAGCTTAGCTCGTCTCCCGCGTCTCGGGGTCAATGAGCAGTTCTTC. The full variable domain, its missing parts supplied by reference TRBV7-8 and TRBJ2-1, is GAGVSQSPRYKVAKRGQDVALRCDPISGHVSLFWYQQALGQGPEFLTYFQNEAQLDKSGLPSDRFFAERPEGSVSTLKIQRTQQEDSAVYLCASSLARLPRLGVNEQFFGPGTRLTVL.

The chain is built from TRBV18 and TRBJ1-2; D is ambiguous. The CDR3 covers 14 residues. V lost 3 bases and J 4 bases, leaving 12 bases between the germline ends. Germline loops: CDR1 KGHSH, CDR2 LQKENI. CDR3 in DNA: TGTGCCAGCTCACCGGAAGGGCTCAGCTATGGCTACACCTTC. It is translated as CASSPEGLSYGYTF.

The chain uses TRBV27 and TRBJ1-1; possible D gene TRBD1, 5 bases. Trimming removed 11 bases from V and 10 bases from J, with 20 bases in between. The CDR3 is 12 residues long. Germline loops: CDR1 MNHEY, CDR2 SMNVEV (reference sequence). The CDR3 is CACGGDGRAAFF. The CDR3 DNA is TGTGCCTGTGGGGGTGACGGGAGGGCAGCTTTCTTT.

The chain combines TRBV10-3 with TRBJ2-7; D is uncertain. This CDR3 is built from 11 residues. Germline values: CDR1 ENHRY, CDR2 SYGVKD. The germline V and J ends were trimmed by 6 bases and 3 bases, with 6 bases remaining between them. The CDR3 sequence: CAISVNYEQYF. CDR3 bases: TGTGCCATCAGCGTAAACTACGAGCAGTACTTC.